This paragraph reports one TCR beta chain. Its cognate antigen is unknown. The CDR3 contains 15 residues. Looked up from germline, CDR1 is SQVTM and CDR2 is ANQGSEA. This record comes from a study of monozygotic twins with inflammatory bowel disease. Study results and limitations: Varying immunosuppressive regimens may have increased patient repertoire variability. Lower sharing of clonotypes with other individuals was seen in IBD patients than in healthy twins. This was most marked in patients showing signs of disease activity.

Without any T cell sorting, total RNA was isolated from whole blood. Every TCR library consumed 3,000 to 4,500 ng of total RNA. TCRdb reprocessed the 5' RACE reads, keeping one entry per CDR3 protein, no DNA. This repertoire includes over 150,000 distinct CDR3 sequences. Material: blood. The rearrangement joins TRBV29-1 to TRBJ2-1; lacking DNA, the TRBD2 call made by TCRdb goes unchecked. The sequence came from a human donor with ulcerative colitis or Crohn's disease, or a healthy co-twin of an affected twin (not recorded which). The CDR3 sequence: CSVPRGAGGNNEQFF.